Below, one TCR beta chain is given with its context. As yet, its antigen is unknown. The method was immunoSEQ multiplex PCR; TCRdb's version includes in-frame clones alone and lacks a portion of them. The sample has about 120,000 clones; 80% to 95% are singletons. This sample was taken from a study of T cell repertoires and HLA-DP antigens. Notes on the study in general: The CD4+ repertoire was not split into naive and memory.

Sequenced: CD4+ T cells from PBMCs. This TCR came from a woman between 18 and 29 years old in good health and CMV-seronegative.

The CDR3 DNA reads TGCGCCAGCAGTGAATCTGTGGGGAACTCCTACAATGAGCAGTTCTTC. This encodes CASSESVGNSYNEQFF. The chain couples TRBV10-1 to TRBJ2-1; D unclear. CDR1 and CDR2 (germline): WNHNN, SYGVQD (reference sequence). Trimming took off 3 bases at V and 0 bases at J, with 12 bases between the two ends. This CDR3 contains 16 residues.